The entry that follows covers one T cell receptor (beta chain) sequence. The data were obtained in a study of blood T cell repertoires in COVID-19. Study context: Acute-phase and convalescent COVID-19 samples originated in the United States, Italy and Spain. T cells, B-cell-depleted T cells, or PBMCs supplied cDNA or gDNA.

Participants were placed into cohorts based on the clinical history they reported. V lost 0 bases and J 6 bases, leaving 15 bases between the germline ends. Germline V CDR1 and CDR2: LGHDT, YNNKEL (reference sequence). CDR3 size: 16 residues. Original handling: From reference gene primer amplification, estimates of nucleated cell counts were derived. Measured with immunoSEQ multiplex PCR; TCRdb has only the in-frame clones, and not every one. The V and J calls and the clone size are those of that table, but D and trimming were determined from the DNA. The repertoire has some 210,000 clones, around 80% of them found once; the top ten carry 3.5% to 4.5%.

The chain recombines TRBV3-1 (or the pseudogene TRBV3-2) with TRBJ1-5; D is unresolved. Material: PBMCs or T cells enriched from blood (not recorded which). The receptor comes from a man aged 25 to 40 with acute COVID-19. The CDR3 region is CASSQDKAGRGQPQHF. CDR3 nucleotides: TGTGCCAGCAGCCAAGATAAGGCTGGGAGAGGTCAGCCCCAGCATTTT.